These 16 T cell receptor beta chains were all obtained from the same sample, sequenced in a study of CD8 T cells in ankylosing spondylitis. Study-wide points: A TCR beta motif made of 7 to 9 highly homologous variants seemed typical of ankylosing spondylitis blood.

MiXCR, applied by TCRdb to the 5' RACE reads, yields one record per CDR3 protein. The sample includes just under 550,000 distinct CDR3 sequences, about 13% of them seen just once. No antigen has been assigned to these receptors. Sequencing input: blood, either unsorted or a sorted T cell fraction (not recorded which). The receptors shown here come from a male donor with ankylosing spondylitis.

This clonotype was seen at least ten times. The chain uses TRBV6-2 or TRBV6-3 and TRBJ1-5; no clear D. The CDR3 consists of 15 residues. CDR1 and CDR2 (germline): MNHEY, SVGEGT. V lost 6 bases to trimming and J lost 2 bases, with 14 bases between them. The CDR3 sequence: CASSSPTDGNQPQHF. The CDR3 DNA is TGTGCCAGCAGCAGCCCCACGGACGGCAATCAGCCCCAGCATTTT.

In its sample, this clonotype was seen once. At one end, the junction sequence differs from germline, possibly due to a read error. This rearrangement joins TRBV20-1 to TRBJ2-1; 9 bases match TRBD1. Per the germline V gene, CDR1 is DFQATT and CDR2 is SNEGSKA (reference sequence). This CDR3 is built from 15 residues. CDR3 nucleotide sequence: TGCAGTGCCATGGGACAGGGTGGATCCTGCAATGAGCAGTTCTTC. It is translated as CSAMGQGGSCNEQFF.

This clonotype appeared a few times. The chain is built from TRBV5-1 and TRBJ2-3, with TRBD1 matching 8 bases. Germline CDR1 SGHRS, CDR2 YFSETQ. Germline trimming cut 3 bases from V and 1 base from J; bases unmatched to any gene: 7. This CDR3 has 16 residues. The CDR3 is CASSSSGGSGTDTQYF. The DNA of the CDR3 is TGCGCCAGCAGCTCTTCAGGGGGCTCGGGCACAGATACGCAGTATTTT.

This clonotype occurred many times. V usage is TRBV21-1 and J usage is TRBJ2-7; the table's D call of TRBD1 was not tested on the DNA. TRBV21-1 counts as a pseudogene. CDR3 size: 16 residues. CDR3 bases: TGTGCCAGCAGTTGTACCAGGGCAGAGGGGTCCTACGAGCAGTACGTC. This translates into CASSCTRAEGSYEQYV.

This clonotype was seen only a few times. The rearrangement uses TRBV18 and TRBJ2-5, with D possibly being TRBD2 (5 bases). CDR3 length equals 14 residues. In germline, CDR1 is KGHSH, CDR2 LQKENI. V was shortened by 0 bases and J by 4 bases, with 9 bases between the two germline ends. The CDR3 DNA sequence: TGTGCCAGCTCACCACCGCGGCGGGTAGAGACCCAGTACTTC. It yields the protein CASSPPRRVETQYF.

About this clonotype itself: Sequence at one end of the junction differs from germline and may be a read error. The chain couples TRBV3-1 to TRBJ2-7; D gene uncertain. The CDR3 contains 13 residues. Germline CDR1 reads LGHDT; CDR2 reads YNNKEL (reference sequence). The CDR3 here is CASSQDLLRQQHF. CDR3 sequence (DNA): TGTGCCAGCAGCCAGGACCTCCTACGCCAGCAGCACTTC.

This clonotype was seen more than once but under ten times. The chain is built from TRBV3-1 and TRBJ2-1, with 8 bases aligning to TRBD2. CDR3 length equals 16 residues. Germline V gives CDR1 LGHDT, CDR2 YNNKEL (reference sequence). V was clipped by 1 base and J by 7 bases; unmatched bases: 9. CDR3 nucleotide sequence: TGTGCCAGCAGCCAAGGTGGACTAGCCCAAACTAATGAGCAGTTCTTC. Its protein product is CASSQGGLAQTNEQFF.

A few counts support this clonotype. J is TRBJ2-7 and V is TRBV7-2; D may be TRBD2 (5 bases). Trimming pared 0 bases from V and 4 bases from J, leaving 13 bases between. The germline V gene has CDR1 SGHTA and CDR2 FQGNSA. The CDR3 runs to 15 residues. The CDR3 loop is CASSLAEAGLYEQYF. DNA for the CDR3: TGTGCCAGCAGCTTAGCTGAGGCAGGACTTTACGAGCAGTACTTC. Full variable domain (rest looked up from reference TRBV7-2 and TRBJ2-7): GAGVSQSPSNKVTEKGKDVELRCDPISGHTALYWYRQSLGQGLEFLIYFQGNSAPDKSGLPSDRFSAERTGGSVSTLTIQRTQQEDSAVYLCASSLAEAGLYEQYFGPGTRLTVT.

This rearrangement joins TRBV20-1 to TRBJ2-3, with no clear D. Trimming removed 5 bases at V and 1 base at J, with 7 bases between. The germline gives CDR1 DFQATT, CDR2 SNEGSKA (reference sequence). The CDR3 is 12 residues long. Written as DNA, the CDR3 is TGCAGTGCTGACACAGGCACAGATACGCAGTATTTT. This codes for CSADTGTDTQYF.

The chain couples TRBV12-3 or TRBV12-4 to TRBJ1-6; 9 bases are a match to TRBD1. Trimming cost V 6 bases and J 10 bases; bases outside gene matches: 4. The CDR3 is 13 amino acids. The CDR3 loop reads CASRRTGESPLHF. The CDR3 DNA sequence: TGTGCCAGCAGACGGACAGGGGAATCACCCCTCCACTTT.

This clonotype was picked up a small number of times. The J gene is TRBJ1-2, the V gene TRBV5-1; no clear D. CDR1 and CDR2 from the germline V gene are SGHRS and YFSETQ. Trimming cost V 7 bases and J 4 bases, with 17 bases left between them. CDR3 length: 14 amino acids. CDR3 bases: TGCGCCAGCTCCGCCTCGGGCTTACTCTATGGCTACACCTTC. This codes for CASSASGLLYGYTF.

This clonotype was seen a handful of times. V gene TRBV5-1 combines with J gene TRBJ2-5; D uncertain. The germline V and J ends were trimmed by 10 bases and 3 bases, with 19 bases remaining between them. CDR3 length: 14 residues. CDR1 SGHRS and CDR2 YFSETQ come from the germline V gene. This CDR3 is CASTQGYGKETQYF. The CDR3 nucleotides are TGCGCCTCCACCCAAGGGTACGGCAAAGAGACCCAGTACTTC.

V gene TRBV7-2 combines with J gene TRBJ2-7; 9 nucleotides agree with TRBD2. The CDR3 covers 17 residues. Looked up from germline, CDR1 is SGHTA and CDR2 is FQGNSA. V was pared by 4 bases and J by 2 bases, with 12 bases of the junction left unmatched. The CDR3 sequence: CASSSQISGGKPYEQYF. CDR3 in DNA: TGTGCCAGCAGCTCCCAGATTAGCGGGGGAAAACCCTACGAGCAGTACTTC.

The V gene is TRBV12-3 or TRBV12-4, the J gene TRBJ2-7; no clear D gene. The CDR3 runs to 13 residues. The V and J ends lost 3 bases and 4 bases respectively, with 10 bases between them. CDR3 nucleotide sequence: TGTGCCAGCAGTTTGGGTTTAGGGTACGAGCAGTACGTC. Translation gives CASSLGLGYEQYV.

This clonotype was detected only a few times. V gene TRBV27 combines with J gene TRBJ2-3, with D perhaps matching TRBD1 (6 bases). This CDR3 spans 14 amino acids. The V end lost 7 bases, the J end lost 9 bases, and 20 bases lay between the germline ends. Germline V lookup: CDR1 MNHEY, CDR2 SMNVEV (reference sequence). CDR3 sequence reads: CASTTGGFGRTQYF. CDR3 bases: TGTGCCAGCACCACTGGGGGCTTCGGGCGAACGCAGTATTTT.

The chain carries TRBV20-1 and TRBJ2-7; TRBD2 agrees at 9 bases. Germline CDR1 DFQATT, CDR2 SNEGSKA (reference sequence). This CDR3 contains 15 residues. With 5 bases clipped from V and 4 bases from J, the junction kept 12 bases outside the gene matches. The CDR3 reads CSAASRAGGPYEQYF. CDR3 nucleotides: TGCAGTGCTGCGAGTCGGGCGGGAGGGCCGTACGAGCAGTACTTC.